The rows below give T cell receptor beta chains drawn from one sample of a study of T cells expressing NK-cell markers. From the 5' RACE reads, TCRdb lists one entry per CDR3 protein and no DNA. The sample holds about 550,000 distinct CDR3 sequences. Sequenced sample: blood T cells: a sorted CD56 or NKG2C T cell subset, CD4+ or CD8+ T cells, or bulk PBMC T cells (not recorded which). The receptors derive from a man between 18 and 35 years old in good health. Each CDR3 is given with its conserved first and last residue. The order of the fields is J gene, V gene, CDR3 protein.

TRBJ2-5,TRBV7-9,CASSPTVRFKETQYF
TRBJ2-5,TRBV7-2,CASRRASGEETQYF
TRBJ2-1,TRBV3-1,CASSLGGTNYNEQFF
TRBJ2-3,TRBV10-3,CAISGRAGITDTQYF
TRBJ2-3,TRBV27,CASSFSGTVWTDTQYF
TRBJ2-4,TRBV5-1,CASTGTGGGIQYF
TRBJ2-3,TRBV7-3,CASNEAGGRDTQYF
TRBJ2-2,TRBV6-1,CASSDIRGRGELFF
TRBJ2-3,TRBV5-4,CASRPVLTDTQYF
TRBJ1-6,TRBV6-1,CASTRQGENSPLHF
TRBJ2-7,TRBV20-1,CSARGASGRSYEQYF
TRBJ2-1,TRBV5-1,CASSAPSGRVDNEQFF
TRBJ2-2,TRBV28,CASSAILAPNTGELFF
TRBJ1-3,TRBV13,CASSLGAQDRRSGNTIYF
TRBJ2-3,TRBV21-1,CASSKVEGGAIDTQYF
TRBJ2-5,TRBV9,CASSAGQGATETQYF
TRBJ2-7,TRBV10-3,CAISFPPGTSAYEQYF
TRBJ2-2,TRBV10-3,CAISERSGSRELFF
TRBJ2-5,TRBV12-3/TRBV12-4,CASSFGLEETQYF
TRBJ1-5,TRBV6-1,CASTLDRSEQPQHF
TRBJ2-1,TRBV4-1,CASSQVGRDRYNEQFF
TRBJ2-7,TRBV11-2,CASSLGGIGVDEQYF
TRBJ1-1,TRBV30,CAWKGNTEAFF
TRBJ2-1,TRBV9,CASSVEGPGSYNEQFF
TRBJ2-2,TRBV28,CASSRGPLAGHTGELFF
TRBJ2-1,TRBV5-5,CASSLDGTSGRDNEQFF
TRBJ2-5,TRBV5-1,CASSLANKMEETQYF
TRBJ1-2,TRBV24-1,CATSDFAARGYTF
TRBJ2-1,TRBV20-1,CSAMGGGSSSYNEQFF
TRBJ1-1,TRBV12-3/TRBV12-4,CATRGLNTEAFF
TRBJ2-2,TRBV7-9,CASSLRATANTGELFF
TRBJ2-2,TRBV28,CASSSTSGRAWVAGELFF
TRBJ2-6,TRBV9,CASSVAYRVGANVLTF
TRBJ2-1,TRBV12-3/TRBV12-4,CASEPTPGLAGRYNEQFF
TRBJ2-7,TRBV7-9,CASSLGPTLTYEQYF
TRBJ2-1,TRBV6-2/TRBV6-3,CASSPVGNHFTGTSGGNEQFF
TRBJ2-7,TRBV7-7,CASSAGTTADEQYF
TRBJ2-3,TRBV11-2,CASHRGFADTQYF
TRBJ2-5,TRBV12-5,CASGPRPDRKETQYF
TRBJ2-3,TRBV10-3,CATAFSVTDTQYF
TRBJ2-2,TRBV27,CASSPGRSVPAGELFF
TRBJ2-1,TRBV20-1,CSAGNRDFQPYNEQFF
TRBJ1-5,TRBV7-9,CASSYWGGTGSNQPQHF
TRBJ1-5,TRBV7-6,CASSLYLGGQPQHF
TRBJ2-7,TRBV6-5,CASSYPDPGTIAEQYF
TRBJ2-5,TRBV3-1,CASSRRTGEGQYF
TRBJ2-7,TRBV19,CASSTAGEAYEQYF
TRBJ2-7,TRBV7-2,CASSLNPLEQYF
TRBJ2-3,TRBV7-2,CASSSQREAPQYF
TRBJ1-1,TRBV6-5,CASSYRLNTEAFF
TRBJ1-2,TRBV5-6,CASSFRGQNYGYTF
TRBJ2-6,TRBV11-1,CATDRDRPMSGANVLTF
TRBJ1-2,TRBV5-1,CASSLGSERGYTF
TRBJ2-7,TRBV20-1,CSARVFDGIYEQYF
TRBJ2-5,TRBV4-3,CASTPGLAGIETQYF
TRBJ2-7,TRBV18,CASSPKGHEQYF
TRBJ1-2,TRBV20-1,CSAETGGYYGYTF
TRBJ2-1,TRBV5-1,CASERQTSGVEQFF
TRBJ1-3,TRBV29-1,CSMTGYGNTIYF